The 22 T cell receptor beta chains reported below all come from one sample, sequenced in a study of regulatory T cells in long-lasting Graves disease. Researchers made TCR beta libraries by using iRepertoire HTBI primers and running Arm-PCR on CDR3 regions. TCRdb passed the multiplex PCR reads through MiXCR, listing each CDR3 protein once. The table has about 340,000 distinct CDR3 sequences, around 20% seen once; the top ten hold approximately 31%. Time point defined: persistent/refractory GD, antithyroid drugs over 5 years with positive TRAb. Preparation of the TCR library used RNA extracted from PBMCs. Source: peripheral blood mononuclear cells (PBMCs), taken when the disease was refractory, from a patient treated with antithyroid drugs. The origin of the receptors is a female donor with Graves disease.

This clonotype was seen a handful of times. The CDR3 region is CATQPGTSGTYEQYF. CDR3 sequence (DNA): TGTGCCACCCAGCCCGGGACTAGCGGCACCTACGAGCAGTACTTC. The J gene is TRBJ2-7, the V gene TRBV10-3, with TRBD2 matching over 11 bases. CDR1 is ENHRY, CDR2 SYGVKD, per germline. J gave up 2 bases and V 10 bases, and 10 bases lay outside the gene matches. The CDR3 is made up of 15 amino acids.

This clonotype came up many times. This chain links TRBV28 with TRBJ1-4, with unresolved D. Germline V CDR1 and CDR2: MDHEN, SYDVKM. The CDR3 length is 11 residues. Trimming stripped 3 bases from V and 8 bases from J, with 4 bases between. The CDR3 bases are TGTGCCAGCAGTTTCCAGGAAAAACTGTTTTTT. It is translated as CASSFQEKLFF.

The gene calls are TRBV20-1 and TRBJ1-3; 9 nucleotides match TRBD1. Germline CDR1 reads DFQATT; CDR2 reads SNEGSKA (reference sequence). CDR3 size: 19 residues. Trimming took 5 bases from V and 4 from J; bases not matched to a gene: 21. The CDR3 here is CSAVRLGGGQGTDGNTIYF. CDR3 in DNA: TGCAGTGCTGTCCGCTTAGGGGGGGGACAGGGAACAGACGGAAACACCATATATTTT.

The J gene is TRBJ2-3, the V gene TRBV9; 8 nucleotides match TRBD2. With 4 bases clipped from V and 5 bases from J, the junction kept 12 bases outside the gene matches. Looked up from germline, CDR1 is SGDLS and CDR2 is YYNGEE. The CDR3 is 16 residues long. The DNA for the CDR3 is TGTGCCAGCAGCCTCTCCGGGACTAGTGGGATAGATACGCAGTATTTT. It specifies CASSLSGTSGIDTQYF.

As concerns this clonotype: A far bigger clonotype differs at one base, so this is likely a read error. This chain joins TRBV7-2 and TRBJ2-5; 11 bases are shared with TRBD1. The DNA end lines up better with TRBJ2-7; the J call may be wrong. Germline loops: CDR1 SGHTA, CDR2 FQGNSA. The CDR3 extends over 15 amino acids. The CDR3 here is CASSFGTGGACEQYF. As DNA, the CDR3 is TGTGCCAGCAGCTTCGGGACAGGGGGTGCCTGCGAGCAGTACTTC.

This clonotype was counted between two and nine times. The rearrangement joins TRBV5-8 to TRBJ1-6; 10 bases align to TRBD1. The junction had 8 bases not matched to a gene; V was cut back by 4 bases and J by 10 bases. The CDR3 length is 15 residues. Germline CDR1 and CDR2: SGHTS and YDEGEE. CDR3 bases: TGTGCCAGCAGCCTCGGACAGGGGGATTTATCACCCCTCCACTTT. Translation: CASSLGQGDLSPLHF.

This clonotype was detected only a few times. This chain links TRBV28 with TRBJ2-1; D is unresolved. This CDR3 has 18 amino acids. Germline CDR1 and CDR2: MDHEN and SYDVKM. Trimming took off 5 bases at V and 4 bases at J, with 24 bases between the two ends. For the CDR3, the DNA is TGTGCCAGCAGTCCGCTTGACATCGGTGGGTGGGATTACAATGAGCAGTTCTTC. Translated: CASSPLDIGGWDYNEQFF.

This clonotype showed up just a few times. CDR3 nucleotide sequence: TGCAGCGTGAGCAGGAGGGCCCAAGAGACCCAGTACTTC. As protein: CSVSRRAQETQYF. V is TRBV29-1 and J is TRBJ2-5; a possible D gene is TRBD2 (6 bases). Germline CDR1 and CDR2: SQVTM and ANQGSEA. CDR3 length equals 13 residues. The ends were cut back, 6 bases at V and 1 base at J, with 12 bases in the middle. Using reference TRBV29-1 and TRBJ2-5 for the parts outside the CDR3, the full variable domain is SAVISQKPSRDICQRGTSLTIQCQVDSQVTMMFWYRQQPGQSLTLIATANQGSEATYESGFVIDKFPISRPNLTFSTLTVSNMSPEDSSIYLCSVSRRAQETQYFGPGTRLLVL.

In its sample, this clonotype was seen a few times. The rearrangement uses TRBV7-9 and TRBJ1-1; D not resolved. Germline lookup yields CDR1 SEHNR and CDR2 FQNEAQ (reference sequence). CDR3 length: 19 residues. The V and J ends lost 5 bases and 5 bases respectively, with 30 bases between them. The CDR3 spells CASSLNPFFGTDLETEAFF. The CDR3 DNA sequence: TGTGCCAGCAGCCTCAACCCCTTCTTTGGAACAGACTTAGAGACTGAAGCTTTCTTT.

This clonotype was seen many times. J is TRBJ2-6 and V is TRBV12-3 or TRBV12-4; 9 bases are shared with TRBD1. This CDR3 region has 17 residues. V lost 6 bases, J lost 3 bases, and 9 bases stayed unmatched. DNA of the CDR3: TGTGCCAGCAGGCTCGGGACAGGGAACGGTGGGGCCAACGTCCTGACTTTC. Translated, it gives CASRLGTGNGGANVLTF.

This clonotype has a count of ten or more. V is TRBV20-1 and J is TRBJ2-5; D call uncertain. Trimming shortened V by 3 bases and J by 2 bases, and 16 bases separated the two germline ends. The V gene's germline CDR1 is DFQATT and CDR2 SNEGSKA (reference sequence). The CDR3 sequence is 15 residues long. The CDR3 region is CSASRPGWRQETQYF. The CDR3 DNA sequence: TGCAGTGCTAGTCGACCGGGTTGGAGACAAGAGACCCAGTACTTC.

At least ten counts were recorded for this clonotype. This rearrangement joins TRBV2 to TRBJ2-7; 8 bases are shared with TRBD2. This CDR3 spans 12 amino acids. CDR1 SNHLY and CDR2 FYNNEI come from the germline V gene. With V trimmed by 6 bases and J by 9 bases, 7 bases remained unmatched. The CDR3 region is CASSLGTSGQYF. CDR3 DNA: TGTGCCAGCAGCCTAGGCACTAGCGGGCAGTACTTC.

This clonotype showed up just a few times. V is TRBV30 and J is TRBJ1-5, with 12 bases that match TRBD1. V lost 4 bases, J lost 6 bases, and 10 bases stayed unmatched. From germline, CDR1 is GTSNPN and CDR2 SVGIG (reference sequence). CDR3 length: 16 amino acids. As DNA, the CDR3 is TGTGCCTGGACCCCCATGGGACAGGGGGCGGGTCAGCCCCAGCATTTT. Amino acids: CAWTPMGQGAGQPQHF. Together with reference TRBV30 and TRBJ1-5, the CDR3 gives the full variable domain: SQTIHQWPATLVQPVGSPLSLECTVEGTSNPNLYWYRQAAGRGLQLLFYSVGIGQISSEVPQNLSASRPQDRQFILSSKKLLLSDSGFYLCAWTPMGQGAGQPQHFGDGTRLSIL.

This rearrangement joins TRBV7-2 to TRBJ2-7, with D tentatively TRBD1 (5 bases). This CDR3 region has 13 residues. Germline V CDR1 and CDR2: SGHTA, FQGNSA. V lost 4 bases to trimming and J lost 5 bases, with 12 bases between them. The CDR3 spells CASSSQGTNEQYF. DNA of the CDR3: TGTGCCAGCAGCTCGCAGGGAACCAACGAGCAGTACTTC.

This clonotype occurred many times. V usage is TRBV20-1 and J usage is TRBJ2-2, with TRBD2 identical over 7 bases. Germline V lookup: CDR1 DFQATT, CDR2 SNEGSKA (reference sequence). V lost 5 bases, J lost 1 base, and 1 base stayed unmatched. The CDR3 has 13 amino acids. The CDR3 DNA is TGCAGTGCTCGCGGGAGGAACACCGGGGAGCTGTTTTTT. This encodes CSARGRNTGELFF.

The chain combines TRBV2 with TRBJ1-1; D not certain. In germline, CDR1 is SNHLY, CDR2 FYNNEI. The CDR3 extends over 14 amino acids. V gave up 6 bases and J gave up 5 bases, with 16 bases separating them. CDR3: CASSVTRAGTEAFF. DNA of the CDR3: TGTGCCAGCAGCGTGACAAGGGCGGGAACTGAAGCTTTCTTT.

This clonotype was counted a few times. V and J are TRBV6-1 and TRBJ2-5, with 8 bases aligning to TRBD2. V shed 6 bases, J shed 3 bases, and the junction held 9 bases outside the gene matches. Germline CDR1 and CDR2: MNHNS and SASEGT. The CDR3 length is 15 residues. The CDR3 reads CASSLREREKETQYF. The CDR3 DNA follows: TGTGCCAGCAGCCTCCGGGAGCGGGAGAAAGAGACCCAGTACTTC.

Ten or more counts support this clonotype. This chain uses TRBV30 with TRBJ1-2; tentative D call: TRBD1 (6 bases). The V end was cut by 0 bases, the J end by 8 bases, with 13 bases between. CDR3 size: 13 residues. CDR1 and CDR2 from the germline V gene are GTSNPN and SVGIG (reference sequence). CDR3 nucleotides: TGTGCCTGGAGTGTTGCGGGGGCGACCGGCTACACCTTC. Translated, it gives CAWSVAGATGYTF.

A note on this clonotype: A much larger clone lies a single base off, so this may be a read error. This chain connects TRBV15 to TRBJ1-4; 7 nucleotides align to TRBD1. The CDR3 consists of 12 residues. V lost 4 bases, J lost 14 bases, and 7 bases stayed unmatched. The germline gives CDR1 LNHNV, CDR2 YYDKDF (reference sequence). The CDR3 DNA reads TGTGCCACCAGCAAAGAGGGGGCAATCCTGTTTTTT. Its translation is CATSKEGAILFF.

On this clonotype itself: This may be a read error: a much more frequent sequence differs by one nucleotide. The conserved closing phenylalanine or tryptophan is absent in this CDR3, likely reflecting a read error. V and J are TRBV12-3 or TRBV12-4 and TRBJ1-1; D not certain. The V end was cut by 5 bases, the J end by 5 bases, with 24 bases between. The CDR3 contains 17 residues. CDR3 sequence (DNA): TGTGCCAGCAGTCCCACCGTCGGGCAGTTTCATCGGACTGAAGCTTTCCTT. Translation gives CASSPTVGQFHRTEAFL.

This clonotype was counted many times. This sequence joins TRBV4-1 and TRBJ1-2; D may be TRBD1 (5 bases). The germline CDR1 and CDR2 sequences are MGHRA and YSYEKL. The CDR3 runs to 13 residues. Trimming took off 7 bases at V and 9 bases at J, with 18 bases between the two ends. CDR3 loop: CASIARGRSCYTF. The CDR3 DNA is TGCGCCAGCATCGCTCGGGGACGTTCATGCTACACCTTC.

This clonotype was observed many times. The genes are TRBV2 and TRBJ1-2, with TRBD1 matching over 7 bases. The CDR3 contains 13 residues. Trimming removed 6 bases from V and 6 bases from J; junction bases left unmatched: 7. Germline V gives CDR1 SNHLY, CDR2 FYNNEI. The CDR3 protein is CASRETGYDGYTF. DNA for the CDR3: TGTGCCAGCAGAGAGACAGGGTATGATGGCTACACCTTC.